The 23 T cell receptor beta chains below all came from one sample that was sequenced in a study of shared clonotypes between healthy human individuals. The assay was immunoSEQ multiplex PCR, and TCRdb's table has in-frame clones only and misses some. This repertoire shows around 2,000,000 clones, about 95% found once; its top ten account for 0.9% to 1.5%. Terminally differentiated effector memory CD45RA+ cells were excluded from the naive CD8 cells, which were CD45RO-negative and positively selected for CCR7. Sequencing input: naive CD8+ T cells sorted from blood. The receptors were sampled from a man between 18 and 35 years old in good health.

This chain links TRBV4-3 with TRBJ2-7; 10 nucleotides line up with TRBD2. This CDR3 comprises 16 residues. Germline values: CDR1 LGHNA, CDR2 YSLEER. J lost 7 bases, V lost 0 bases, and 9 bases had no gene match. CDR3 protein: CASSQDRTSGPEEQYF. CDR3 DNA sequence: TGCGCCAGCAGCCAAGATAGGACTAGCGGACCGGAGGAGCAGTACTTC.

This clone was detected only once. The chain employs TRBV5-1 and TRBJ2-3; 8 bases map to TRBD1. This CDR3 comprises 14 residues. V gave up 4 bases and J gave up 5 bases; unmatched junction bases: 6. In germline, CDR1 is SGHRS, CDR2 YFSETQ. CDR3 sequence reads: CASSPRTGKDTQYF. The DNA for the CDR3 is TGCGCCAGCAGCCCCAGGACAGGGAAAGATACGCAGTATTTT. The full variable domain, its missing parts supplied by reference TRBV5-1 and TRBJ2-3, is KAGVTQTPRYLIKTRGQQVTLSCSPISGHRSVSWYQQTPGQGLQFLFEYFSETQRNKGNFPGRFSGRQFSNSRSEMNVSTLELGDSALYLCASSPRTGKDTQYFGPGTRLTVL.

The rearrangement links TRBV7-2 to TRBJ2-1, with D uncertain. Germline CDR1 is SGHTA and CDR2 is FQGNSA. The length of the CDR3 is 16 residues. V gave up 2 bases and J gave up 3 bases, with 14 bases separating them. The CDR3 nucleotides read TGTGCCAGCAGCTTATCAGAGGCGACGATCTACAATGAGCAGTTCTTC. Translated, it gives CASSLSEATIYNEQFF.

The chain joins TRBV7-2 to TRBJ2-7, with no clear D. CDR1 is SGHTA, CDR2 FQGNSA, per germline. V lost 1 base and J 9 bases, leaving 13 bases between the germline ends. The CDR3 length is 13 residues. CDR3 DNA sequence: TGTGCCAGCAGCTTAGGACCTTACTCTCTGCAGTACTTC. Its translation: CASSLGPYSLQYF. Based on the CDR3 plus reference TRBV7-2 and TRBJ2-7, the full variable domain is GAGVSQSPSNKVTEKGKDVELRCDPISGHTALYWYRQSLGQGLEFLIYFQGNSAPDKSGLPSDRFSAERTGGSVSTLTIQRTQQEDSAVYLCASSLGPYSLQYFGPGTRLTVT.

The chain is built from TRBV19 and TRBJ1-1; no clear D. This CDR3 contains 12 residues. The V gene's germline CDR1 is LNHDA and CDR2 SQIVND (reference sequence). Trimming took off 5 bases at V and 6 bases at J, with 10 bases between the two ends. The chain's CDR3 is CASSQGIAEAFF. The CDR3 DNA reads as TGTGCCAGTAGTCAAGGGATCGCTGAAGCTTTCTTT. Complete variable domain (other parts from reference TRBV19 and TRBJ1-1): DGGITQSPKYLFRKEGQNVTLSCEQNLNHDAMYWYRQDPGQGLRLIYYSQIVNDFQKGDIAEGYSVSREKKESFPLTVTSAQKNPTAFYLCASSQGIAEAFFGQGTRLTVV.

The rearrangement uses TRBV6-5 and TRBJ2-7; possible D gene TRBD2, 5 bases. This CDR3 contains 13 residues. Germline CDR1 MNHEY, CDR2 SVGAGI. Trimming took off 6 bases at V and 7 bases at J, with 16 bases between the two ends. The CDR3 sequence: CASSLAGSSEQYF. The CDR3 nucleotides read TGTGCCAGCAGCCTAGCCGGGTCGTCGGAGCAGTACTTC.

The chain has TRBV12-5 and TRBJ2-7, with 8 bases identical to TRBD2. There are 15 residues in the CDR3. Germline values: CDR1 LGHNT, CDR2 FRNRAP. The junction had 9 bases not matched to a gene; V was cut back by 6 bases and J by 2 bases. Written as DNA, the CDR3 is TGTGCTAGTGGGAATAAAATAGCGGGGACCTACGAGCAGTACTTC. Protein: CASGNKIAGTYEQYF.

The chain uses TRBV27 and TRBJ2-1; D remains ambiguous. This CDR3 contains 14 residues. Deletions cut 2 bases from V and 7 bases from J, with 12 bases between. Germline CDR1 and CDR2: MNHEY and SMNVEV (reference sequence). The CDR3 reads CASSLRFPRNEQFF. In nucleotides, the CDR3 is TGTGCCAGCAGTTTACGATTTCCCCGGAATGAGCAGTTCTTC.

The chain links TRBV9 to TRBJ1-1, with D possibly matching TRBD1 (6 bases). This CDR3 has 15 amino acids. CDR1 and CDR2 (germline): SGDLS, YYNGEE. The V end was cut by 3 bases, the J end by 3 bases, with 15 bases between. The DNA of the CDR3 is TGTGCCAGCAGCGGGTGGGCAGGGGAGGACACTGAAGCTTTCTTT. Amino acid sequence: CASSGWAGEDTEAFF.

The chain combines TRBV27 with TRBJ1-2, with D perhaps TRBD1 (6 bases). Looked up from germline, CDR1 is MNHEY and CDR2 is SMNVEV (reference sequence). CDR3 length: 13 amino acids. Between the trimmed V and J ends, which lost 5 bases and 10 bases, there was a span of 17 bases. The CDR3 sequence is CASSPGGLAVYTF. CDR3 DNA sequence: TGTGCCAGCAGTCCTGGGGGCCTTGCAGTCTACACCTTC.

The CDR3 here is CASSKVAGGCNQPQHF. The CDR3 bases are TGTGCCAGCAGCAAAGTAGCAGGAGGCTGCAATCAGCCCCAGCATTTT. This rearrangement joins TRBV21-1 to TRBJ1-5. TRBV21-1 is reported as a pseudogene. This CDR3 spans 16 amino acids.

The rearrangement uses TRBV13 and TRBJ1-3; D gene ambiguous. Trimming stripped 7 bases from V and 8 bases from J, with 12 bases between. This CDR3 region has 12 residues. The germline V gene encodes CDR1 PRHDT and CDR2 FYEKMQ (reference sequence). CDR3 nucleotides: TGTGCCAGCACGAGGATTACGGACACCATATATTTT. This translates into CASTRITDTIYF.

The CDR3 spells CASSQGAGGRYNSPLHF. DNA for the CDR3: TGCGCCAGCAGCCAGGGGGCAGGGGGCCGGTATAATTCACCCCTCCACTTT. V usage is TRBV4-3 and J usage is TRBJ1-6; TRBD1 matches 8 bases. The CDR3 extends over 17 amino acids. Germline CDR1 LGHNA, CDR2 YSLEER. After removal of 3 bases from V and 4 bases from J, the junction contained 8 bases not matched to a gene.

The rearrangement uses TRBV5-1 and TRBJ2-3; a possible D gene is TRBD2 (5 bases). The V and J ends lost 2 bases and 2 bases respectively, with 15 bases between them. The CDR3 loop spans 16 amino acids. CDR1 and CDR2 from the germline V gene are SGHRS and YFSETQ. CDR3 in DNA: TGCGCCAGCAGCTTCTTAGGACTGGTCCACACAGATACGCAGTATTTT. This encodes CASSFLGLVHTDTQYF.

Only one count was recorded for this clone. The chain uses TRBV27 and TRBJ2-5; 9 bases are a match to TRBD2. V dropped 9 bases and J dropped 0; count of bases not matched to a gene: 8. The CDR3 covers 15 residues. Per the germline V gene, CDR1 is MNHEY and CDR2 is SMNVEV (reference sequence). CDR3 DNA sequence: TGTGCCAGTAGGCGGGAGGGAAGGGACCAAGAGACCCAGTACTTC. The encoded protein is CASRREGRDQETQYF.

The chain combines TRBV29-1 with TRBJ2-7; D unclear. CDR1 and CDR2 from the germline V gene are SQVTM and ANQGSEA. The CDR3 loop spans 13 amino acids. Trimming removed 6 bases at V and 0 bases at J, with 12 bases between. DNA of the CDR3: TGCAGCGTACTACCTCTGAGCTCCTACGAGCAGTACTTC. It yields the protein CSVLPLSSYEQYF.

CDR3 coding DNA: TGTGCCAGCAGCGCTACCTGGACTTTGCAAGAGACCCAGTACTTC. This sequence encodes CASSATWTLQETQYF. The chain carries TRBV7-9 and TRBJ2-5; D is possibly TRBD2 (5 bases). The CDR3 spans 15 residues. Germline lookup yields CDR1 SEHNR and CDR2 FQNEAQ (reference sequence). V was shortened by 5 bases and J by 2 bases, with 15 bases between the two germline ends. The full variable domain, rest sourced from reference TRBV7-9 and TRBJ2-5, is DTGVSQNPRHKITKRGQNVTFRCDPISEHNRLYWYRQTLGQGPEFLTYFQNEAQLEKSRLLSDRFSAERPKGSFSTLEIQRTEQGDSAMYLCASSATWTLQETQYFGPGTRLLVL.

The chain joins TRBV7-9 to TRBJ2-1; 7 positions agree with TRBD1. This CDR3 comprises 16 residues. Germline V gene sequence: CDR1 SEHNR, CDR2 FQNEAQ (reference sequence). The ends lost 5 bases at V and 7 bases at J; junction bases unmatched: 14. In nucleotides, the CDR3 is TGTGCCAGCAGCCATCCCGGCAGGGGGAGTGGTAATGAGCAGTTCTTC. Translation: CASSHPGRGSGNEQFF.

In this sample, this clone turned up once. Other nucleotide sequences from this sample produce the same CDR3. The chain employs TRBV7-9 and TRBJ2-7, with 8 positions matching TRBD1. V shed 0 bases and J 3 bases; nucleotides not matched to a gene: 1. Per the germline V gene, CDR1 is SEHNR and CDR2 is FQNEAQ (reference sequence). CDR3 size: 14 residues. The CDR3 DNA reads TGTGCCAGCAGCTTAGCTGGACAGGGCTACGAGCAGTACTTC. This translates into CASSLAGQGYEQYF.

This chain connects TRBV4-3 to TRBJ2-7, with D uncertain. This CDR3 is built from 15 residues. V lost 0 bases and J lost 2, with 11 bases in between. The germline V gene has CDR1 LGHNA and CDR2 YSLEER. CDR3 sequence: CASSQDHSLAYEQYF. The CDR3 DNA reads as TGCGCCAGCAGCCAAGATCACAGCCTTGCCTACGAGCAGTACTTC.

The chain joins TRBV9 to TRBJ1-2, with 10 positions matching TRBD1. Germline-derived CDR1 and CDR2 are SGDLS and YYNGEE. Losses at the gene ends were 3 bases for V and 5 bases for J; bases not matched to a gene: 4. This CDR3 region has 14 residues. CDR3 nucleotides: TGTGCCAGCAGCGAGGGACAGGGGATTTATGGCTACACCTTC. Its translation is CASSEGQGIYGYTF.

The chain joins TRBV27 to TRBJ2-2, with 12 bases matching TRBD2. Per the germline V gene, CDR1 is MNHEY and CDR2 is SMNVEV (reference sequence). Trimming cost V 4 bases and J 4 bases; bases outside gene matches: 4. The CDR3 contains 16 residues. CDR3 in amino acids: CASSYPSGGGTGELFF. The CDR3 DNA follows: TGTGCCAGCAGTTACCCTAGCGGGGGGGGCACCGGGGAGCTGTTTTTT.

The gene calls are TRBV30 and TRBJ2-7; TRBD1 aligns across 9 bases. CDR1 and CDR2 from the germline V gene are GTSNPN and SVGIG (reference sequence). V lost 5 bases, J lost 4 bases, and 6 bases stayed unmatched. The CDR3 length is 13 residues. Here the CDR3 reads CAWDTGQGYEQYF. The CDR3 DNA follows: TGTGCCTGGGACACGGGACAGGGTTACGAGCAGTACTTC. Full variable domain (remainder filled in from reference TRBV30 and TRBJ2-7): SQTIHQWPATLVQPVGSPLSLECTVEGTSNPNLYWYRQAAGRGLQLLFYSVGIGQISSEVPQNLSASRPQDRQFILSSKKLLLSDSGFYLCAWDTGQGYEQYFGPGTRLTVT.